Below are 15 T cell receptor beta chains sequenced from a single sample in a study of T cells in Graves' hyperthyroidism and ophthalmopathy. Amplified regions were TCR beta CDR3 sequences from RNA transcripts. HTBI primers drove first-round RT-PCR of the TCR CDR3. One entry per CDR3 protein results from TCRdb running MiXCR on the multiplex PCR reads. Among almost 600,000 distinct CDR3 sequences listed, approximately 44% were seen once. The specimen sequenced was peripheral blood or thyroid tissue (not recorded which). The source is a woman aged 18-29 years with Graves' hyperthyroidism.

This clonotype was counted a few times. CDR3 coding DNA: TGTGCCAGCAGCTTCGGTATAGCAGAAAATGAGCAGTTCTTC. Its translation: CASSFGIAENEQFF. The chain employs TRBV7-9 and TRBJ2-1; no clear D. Between the trimmed V and J ends, which lost 3 bases and 7 bases, there was a span of 13 bases. The CDR3 is made up of 14 amino acids. The germline V gene has CDR1 SEHNR and CDR2 FQNEAQ (reference sequence).

At least ten counts were recorded for this clonotype. The chain links TRBV19 to TRBJ1-1; 7 bases agree with TRBD1. Germline lookup yields CDR1 LNHDA and CDR2 SQIVND (reference sequence). With V trimmed by 10 bases and J by 4 bases, 3 bases remained unmatched. The CDR3 totals 11 residues. The CDR3 reads CAIQGVTEAFF. DNA of the CDR3: TGTGCCATCCAGGGGGTCACTGAAGCTTTCTTT.

This chain joins TRBV24-1 and TRBJ2-3, with D uncertain. CDR1 KGHDR and CDR2 SFDVKD come from the germline V gene. The length of the CDR3 is 16 residues. V lost 0 bases, J lost 3 bases, and 12 bases lay in between. CDR3 coding DNA: TGTGCCACCAGTGATTTGGGCAGCCACTCAACAGATACGCAGTATTTT. Translating it yields CATSDLGSHSTDTQYF.

On this clonotype itself: Since no conserved phenylalanine or tryptophan closes the CDR3, a read error is the likely cause. The DNA is omitted, as the CDR3 cannot be located on it reliably, and the CDR3 follows TCRdb's listing. V is TRBV15 and J is TRBJ1-4; the DNA was not compared with TRBD1, the D call given in the table. The CDR3 is 10 amino acids in total, end residues counted. Looked up from germline, CDR1 is LNHNV and CDR2 is YYDKDF (reference sequence). The CDR3: CATSSSPGQA.

This clonotype was observed a handful of times. The gene calls are TRBV30 and TRBJ2-5, with a tentative D call TRBD1 (6 bases). The CDR3 loop spans 16 amino acids. The V and J ends lost 0 bases and 8 bases respectively, with 22 bases between them. Per the germline V gene, CDR1 is GTSNPN and CDR2 is SVGIG (reference sequence). This CDR3 is CAWSVLNRALQATQYF. CDR3 in DNA: TGTGCCTGGAGTGTCCTAAACAGGGCCCTCCAGGCTACCCAGTACTTC.

This clonotype was seen many times. The DNA of the CDR3 is TGTGCCAGCAGCGTAGGGACGGGTAGCAATCAGCCCCAGCATTTT. Its protein product is CASSVGTGSNQPQHF. The rearrangement uses TRBV9 and TRBJ1-5, with D unclear. Looked up from germline, CDR1 is SGDLS and CDR2 is YYNGEE. This CDR3 spans 15 amino acids. Deletions cut 0 bases from V and 0 bases from J, with 7 bases between. The complete variable domain, with remaining parts taken from reference TRBV9 and TRBJ1-5, reads DSGVTQTPKHLITATGQRVTLRCSPRSGDLSVYWYQQSLDQGLQFLIQYYNGEERAKGNILERFSAQQFPDLHSELNLSSLELGDSALYFCASSVGTGSNQPQHFGDGTRLSIL.

The chain links TRBV24-1 to TRBJ1-2; D might be TRBD1 (6 bases). Deletions cut 7 bases from V and 5 bases from J, with 19 bases between. This CDR3 comprises 15 residues. Germline CDR1 KGHDR, CDR2 SFDVKD. This CDR3 reads CATRTPGVFGYGYTF. For the CDR3, the DNA is TGTGCCACCAGGACGCCAGGGGTCTTCGGTTATGGCTACACCTTC.

Turning to this clonotype: A much larger clone lies one base from this, so it may be a read error. This chain uses TRBV7-2 with TRBJ1-3; no reliable D call. The germline V gene encodes CDR1 SGHTA and CDR2 FQGNSA. Trimming took 5 bases from V and 0 from J, leaving 23 bases between them. The CDR3 has 19 amino acids. As DNA, the CDR3 is TGTGCCAGCAGCCCCCCCGGACGGTCCTTGGTTCGCTCTGGAAACACCATATATTTT. Encoded protein: CASSPPGRSLVRSGNTIYF.

This clonotype was counted once. The chain joins TRBV7-8 to TRBJ1-5, with 12 bases matching TRBD1. The CDR3 covers 16 residues. Germline V gene lookup returns CDR1 SGHVS and CDR2 FQNEAQ. V shed 1 base and J 7 bases; nucleotides not matched to a gene: 5. As DNA, the CDR3 is TGTGCCAGCAGCTTAGGAGCCGGGACAGGGGGCCAGCCCCAGCATTTT. Encoded protein: CASSLGAGTGGQPQHF.

This chain connects TRBV5-1 to TRBJ2-5; D could derive from TRBD1 or TRBD2 (5 bases each). V shed 4 bases and J shed 4 bases, with 14 bases lying between them. This CDR3 region has 14 residues. The germline V gene encodes CDR1 SGHRS and CDR2 YFSETQ. In DNA form, the CDR3 reads TGCGCCAGCAGCGCGGCCGGGGCAAGAGAGACCCAGTACTTC. This encodes CASSAAGARETQYF. Filled out from reference TRBV5-1 and TRBJ2-5, the complete variable domain reads KAGVTQTPRYLIKTRGQQVTLSCSPISGHRSVSWYQQTPGQGLQFLFEYFSETQRNKGNFPGRFSGRQFSNSRSEMNVSTLELGDSALYLCASSAAGARETQYFGPGTRLLVL.

V and J are TRBV10-3 and TRBJ2-7; tentatively, D is TRBD2 (6 bases). V lost 3 bases and J 2 bases, leaving 11 bases between the germline ends. Germline V CDR1 and CDR2: ENHRY, SYGVKD. CDR3 size: 14 residues. CDR3 DNA: TGTGCCATCAGTGACAGCGCGGGGCCCTACGAGCAGTACTTC. Translation gives CAISDSAGPYEQYF.

This clonotype was observed once. It may be a read error: a sequence one base away is much more abundant. This rearrangement joins TRBV29-1 to TRBJ2-3, with D perhaps matching TRBD1 (5 bases). This CDR3 contains 14 residues. The germline gives CDR1 SQVTM, CDR2 ANQGSEA. Here the CDR3 reads CSVEDLGGTGTQYF. CDR3 nucleotides: TGCAGCGTTGAAGATCTGGGCGGCACAGGTACGCAGTATTTT.

This clonotype was detected ten times or more. The rearrangement uses TRBV11-2 and TRBJ1-2, with D uncertain. Germline V gene lookup returns CDR1 SGHAT and CDR2 FQNNGV. This CDR3 spans 14 amino acids. Between the trimmed V and J ends, which lost 1 base and 2 bases, there was a span of 8 bases. The CDR3 nucleotides read TGTGCCAGCAGCTTAGCATTCGGGAACTATGGCTACACCTTC. This translates into CASSLAFGNYGYTF. Looking up the rest from reference TRBV11-2 and TRBJ1-2 gives the full variable domain: EAGVAQSPRYKIIEKRQSVAFWCNPISGHATLYWYQQILGQGPKLLIQFQNNGVVDDSQLPKDRFSAERLKGVDSTLKIQPAKLEDSAVYLCASSLAFGNYGYTFGSGTRLTVV.

Ten or more counts support this clonotype. This sequence joins TRBV7-2 and TRBJ1-1; 8 bases align to TRBD1. The CDR3 contains 14 residues. V lost 5 bases to trimming and J lost 5 bases; unmatched junction nucleotides: 7. CDR1 and CDR2 from the germline V gene are SGHTA and FQGNSA. CDR3: CASSQGTGWTEAFF. CDR3 DNA: TGTGCCAGCAGCCAAGGGACAGGTTGGACTGAAGCTTTCTTT.

Ten or more counts support this clonotype. The genes are TRBV20-1 and TRBJ1-2; 9 nucleotides match TRBD1. The trim removed 4 bases at V and 8 bases at J, leaving 17 bases unmatched. The length of the CDR3 is 16 residues. Germline-derived CDR1 and CDR2 are DFQATT and SNEGSKA (reference sequence). In DNA form, the CDR3 reads TGCAGTGCTACTACTCCGGGACAGGGAATCTTTGGCGGCTACACCTTC. This translates into CSATTPGQGIFGGYTF.